This TCR beta chain was sequenced in a study of immune evolution from preneoplasia to lung adenocarcinoma. This CDR3 is built from 15 residues. V was cut by 0 bases and J by 3 bases, with 11 bases left in between. Germline V gene data show CDR1 as MGHRA and CDR2 as YSYEKL. Study-level results: Clonality was highest in normal lung, lower in later-stage lesions apparently. Top clone share appeared to fall from AAH through AIS, MIA, adenocarcinoma.

Comments on this clone: Its target is not known.

Sequenced by immunoSEQ multiplex PCR; TCRdb stores in-frame clones only, minus some. The data contain over 30,000 clones, about 74% of them singletons. Between 2014 and 2017, patients underwent resection in Japan or China. The sequencing input was FFPE invasive lung adenocarcinoma tissue. This TCR was sampled from a person aged 55 to 75 with lung adenocarcinoma. The V and J genes are TRBV4-1 and TRBJ1-2; a weak D match, TRBD1 (6 bases). The CDR3 nucleotides read TGCGCCAGCAGCCAAGAAGGTCAGGGGTACTATGGCTACACCTTC. Amino acid sequence: CASSQEGQGYYGYTF.